This T cell receptor (beta chain) was identified in a study of T cells in Graves' hyperthyroidism and ophthalmopathy. TCR beta CDR3 sequences were amplified from RNA transcripts. Using the HTBI primer set, a first-round RT-PCR was run on the TCR CDR3. TCRdb re-called the multiplex PCR reads with MiXCR, one entry per CDR3 protein. The table shows around 250,000 distinct CDR3 sequences, with about 15% occurring only once. Predating any ophthalmopathy symptoms, the blood sample was taken at first hyperthyroidism diagnosis. V was trimmed by 0 bases and J by 3 bases, leaving 17 bases between them. Germline V CDR1 and CDR2: MGHRA, YSYEKL. The CDR3 is made up of 17 amino acids.

The receptor comes from a middle-aged woman with Graves' hyperthyroidism that later progressed to Graves' ophthalmopathy. J is TRBJ1-1 and V is TRBV4-1; possible D gene TRBD1, 6 bases. The sample consisted of blood. CDR3 residues: CASSQETSGARYTEAFF. DNA for the CDR3: TGCGCCAGCAGCCAAGAGACCTCAGGGGCAAGGTACACTGAAGCTTTCTTT.